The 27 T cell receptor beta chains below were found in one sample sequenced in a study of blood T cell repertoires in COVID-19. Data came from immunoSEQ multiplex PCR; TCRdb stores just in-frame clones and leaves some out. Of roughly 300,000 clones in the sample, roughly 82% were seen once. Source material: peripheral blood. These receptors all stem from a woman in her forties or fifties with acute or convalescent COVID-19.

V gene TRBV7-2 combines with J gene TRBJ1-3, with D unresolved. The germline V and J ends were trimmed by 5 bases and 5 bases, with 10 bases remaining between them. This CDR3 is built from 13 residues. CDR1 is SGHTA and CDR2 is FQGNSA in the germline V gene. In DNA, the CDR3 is TGTGCCAGCAGCCCTATCAGGCGAAACACCATATATTTT. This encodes CASSPIRRNTIYF.

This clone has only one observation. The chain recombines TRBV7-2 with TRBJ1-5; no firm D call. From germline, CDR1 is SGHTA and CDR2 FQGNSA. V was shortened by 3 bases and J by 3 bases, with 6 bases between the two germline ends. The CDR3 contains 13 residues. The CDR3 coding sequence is TGTGCCAGCAGCTTCCAGGCCAATCAGCCCCAGCATTTT. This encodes CASSFQANQPQHF.

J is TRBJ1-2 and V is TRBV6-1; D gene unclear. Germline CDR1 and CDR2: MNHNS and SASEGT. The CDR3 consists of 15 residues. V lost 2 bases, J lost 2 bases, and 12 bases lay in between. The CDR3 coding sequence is TGTGCCAGCAGTGAAATAGGGCGGGCAAACTATGGCTACACCTTC. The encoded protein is CASSEIGRANYGYTF.

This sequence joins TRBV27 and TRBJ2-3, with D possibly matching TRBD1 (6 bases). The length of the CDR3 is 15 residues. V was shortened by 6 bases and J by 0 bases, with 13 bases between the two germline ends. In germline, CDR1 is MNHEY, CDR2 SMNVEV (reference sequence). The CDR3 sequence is CASRRFGQSTDTQYF. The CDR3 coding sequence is TGTGCCAGCAGACGATTCGGACAGAGCACAGATACGCAGTATTTT.

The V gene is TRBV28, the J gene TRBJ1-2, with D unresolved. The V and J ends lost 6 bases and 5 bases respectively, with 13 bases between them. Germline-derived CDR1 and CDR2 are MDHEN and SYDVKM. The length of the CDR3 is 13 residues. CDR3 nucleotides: TGTGCCAGCAGCCTATCCGGGAAATATGGCTACACCTTC. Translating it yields CASSLSGKYGYTF.

The CDR3 here is CASSYAGRGNSPLHF. CDR3 DNA: TGTGCCAGCAGTTATGCGGGCAGGGGAAATTCACCCCTCCACTTT. The chain recombines TRBV6-6 with TRBJ1-6, with a possible D match to TRBD1 (6 bases). V lost 3 bases and J 7 bases, leaving 13 bases between the germline ends. CDR1 is MNHNY, CDR2 SVGAGI, per germline (reference sequence). This CDR3 region has 15 residues.

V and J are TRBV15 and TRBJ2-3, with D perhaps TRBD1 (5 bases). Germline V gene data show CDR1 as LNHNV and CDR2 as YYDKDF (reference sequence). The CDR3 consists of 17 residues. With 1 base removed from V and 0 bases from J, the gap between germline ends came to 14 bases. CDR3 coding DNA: TGTGCCACCAGCAGAGGAAGGGGCAGGTTGAGCACAGATACGCAGTATTTT. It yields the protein CATSRGRGRLSTDTQYF.

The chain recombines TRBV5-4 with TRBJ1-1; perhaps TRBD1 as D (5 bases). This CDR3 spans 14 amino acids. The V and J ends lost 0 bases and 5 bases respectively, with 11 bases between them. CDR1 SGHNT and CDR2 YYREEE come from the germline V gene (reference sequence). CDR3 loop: CASSLGGWETEAFF. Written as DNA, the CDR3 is TGTGCCAGCAGCTTGGGGGGCTGGGAAACTGAAGCTTTCTTT.

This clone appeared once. In nucleotides, the CDR3 is TGTGCCAGCAGTACCCCGGGACAGGGGATCGCGGTGCAGTACTTC. Protein sequence: CASSTPGQGIAVQYF. V usage is TRBV27 and J usage is TRBJ2-7; 10 nucleotides align to TRBD1. Looked up from germline, CDR1 is MNHEY and CDR2 is SMNVEV (reference sequence). The V gene end was trimmed by 5 bases and the J gene end by 9 bases; junction bases not matched to a gene: 13. This CDR3 region has 15 residues.

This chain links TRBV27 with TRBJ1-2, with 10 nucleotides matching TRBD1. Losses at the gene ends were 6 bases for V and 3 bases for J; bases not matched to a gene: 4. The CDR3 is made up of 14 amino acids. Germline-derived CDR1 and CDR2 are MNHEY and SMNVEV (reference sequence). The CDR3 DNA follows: TGTGCCAGCAGGGGACAGGGGTTTTACTATGGCTACACCTTC. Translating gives CASRGQGFYYGYTF.

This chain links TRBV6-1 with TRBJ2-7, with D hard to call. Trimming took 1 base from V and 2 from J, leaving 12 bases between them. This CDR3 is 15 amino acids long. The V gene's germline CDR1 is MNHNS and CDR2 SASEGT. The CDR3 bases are TGTGCCAGCAGTGAAGAGGTAGCCCGCGCCTACGAGCAGTACTTC. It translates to CASSEEVARAYEQYF.

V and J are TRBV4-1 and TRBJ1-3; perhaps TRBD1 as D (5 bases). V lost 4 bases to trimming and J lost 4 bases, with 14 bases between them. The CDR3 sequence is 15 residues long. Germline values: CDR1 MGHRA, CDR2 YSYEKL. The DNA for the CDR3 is TGCGCCAGCAGCCCGGAAGACAGTTCCGGAAACACCATATATTTT. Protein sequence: CASSPEDSSGNTIYF.

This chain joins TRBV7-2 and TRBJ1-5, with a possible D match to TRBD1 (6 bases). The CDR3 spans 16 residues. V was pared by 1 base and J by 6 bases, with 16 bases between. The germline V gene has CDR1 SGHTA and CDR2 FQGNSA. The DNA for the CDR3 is TGTGCCAGCAGCTTAGTGGGGGCAGGGGCAGGTCAGCCCCAGCATTTT. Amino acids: CASSLVGAGAGQPQHF.

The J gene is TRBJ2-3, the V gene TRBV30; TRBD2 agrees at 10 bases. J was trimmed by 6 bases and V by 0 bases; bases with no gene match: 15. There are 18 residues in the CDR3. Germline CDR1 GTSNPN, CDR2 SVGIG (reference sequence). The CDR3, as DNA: TGTGCCTGGAGTGTACCCCTCCGACTAGCGGGCGGGCAGGATACGCAGTATTTT. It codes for CAWSVPLRLAGGQDTQYF. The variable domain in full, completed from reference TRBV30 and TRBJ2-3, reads SQTIHQWPATLVQPVGSPLSLECTVEGTSNPNLYWYRQAAGRGLQLLFYSVGIGQISSEVPQNLSASRPQDRQFILSSKKLLLSDSGFYLCAWSVPLRLAGGQDTQYFGPGTRLTVL.

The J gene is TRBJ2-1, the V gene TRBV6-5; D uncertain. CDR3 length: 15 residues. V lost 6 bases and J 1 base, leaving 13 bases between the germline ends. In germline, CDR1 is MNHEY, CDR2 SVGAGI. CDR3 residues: CASRFGPGSYNEQFF. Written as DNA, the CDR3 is TGTGCCAGCAGATTCGGCCCCGGGTCCTACAATGAGCAGTTCTTC.

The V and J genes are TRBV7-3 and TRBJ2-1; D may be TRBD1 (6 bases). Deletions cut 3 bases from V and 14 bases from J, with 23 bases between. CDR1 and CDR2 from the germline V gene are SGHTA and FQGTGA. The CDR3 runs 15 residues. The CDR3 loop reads CASSLGSDRSGRKFF. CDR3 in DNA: TGTGCCAGCAGCTTGGGCTCCGACAGGTCGGGAAGGAAGTTCTTC.

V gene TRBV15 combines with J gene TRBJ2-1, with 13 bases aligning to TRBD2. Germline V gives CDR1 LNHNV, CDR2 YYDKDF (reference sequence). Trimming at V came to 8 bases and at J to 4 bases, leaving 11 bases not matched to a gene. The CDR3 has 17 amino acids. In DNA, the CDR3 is TGTGCCACCTCTGAAAAGGGGGGACTAGCGGGATACAATGAGCAGTTCTTC. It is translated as CATSEKGGLAGYNEQFF.

The CDR3 loop reads CASSVGGSRSGRAETQYF. In nucleotides, the CDR3 is TGTGCCAGCAGCGTAGGGGGGTCGAGGAGCGGGAGGGCTGAGACCCAGTACTTC. V is TRBV9 and J is TRBJ2-5; 10 bases are a match to TRBD2. Germline CDR1 SGDLS, CDR2 YYNGEE. After removal of 0 bases from V and 5 bases from J, the junction contained 13 bases not matched to a gene. This CDR3 region has 18 residues. Drawing the rest from reference TRBV9 and TRBJ2-5, the complete variable domain is DSGVTQTPKHLITATGQRVTLRCSPRSGDLSVYWYQQSLDQGLQFLIQYYNGEERAKGNILERFSAQQFPDLHSELNLSSLELGDSALYFCASSVGGSRSGRAETQYFGPGTRLLVL.

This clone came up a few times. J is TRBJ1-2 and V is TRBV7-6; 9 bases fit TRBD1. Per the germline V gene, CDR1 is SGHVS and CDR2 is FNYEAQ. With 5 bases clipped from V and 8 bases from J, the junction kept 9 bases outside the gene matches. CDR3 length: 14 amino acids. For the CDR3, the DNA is TGTGCCAGCAGCGCGATACAGGGGGCTAACGGCTACACCTTC. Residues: CASSAIQGANGYTF.

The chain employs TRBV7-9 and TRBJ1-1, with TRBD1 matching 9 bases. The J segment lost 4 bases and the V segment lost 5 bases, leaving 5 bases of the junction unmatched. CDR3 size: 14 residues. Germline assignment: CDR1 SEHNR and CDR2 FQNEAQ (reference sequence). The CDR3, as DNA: TGTGCCAGCAGCCTACAGGGGGCGGGCACTGAAGCTTTCTTT. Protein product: CASSLQGAGTEAFF. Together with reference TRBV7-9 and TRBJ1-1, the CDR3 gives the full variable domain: DTGVSQNPRHKITKRGQNVTFRCDPISEHNRLYWYRQTLGQGPEFLTYFQNEAQLEKSRLLSDRFSAERPKGSFSTLEIQRTEQGDSAMYLCASSLQGAGTEAFFGQGTRLTVV.

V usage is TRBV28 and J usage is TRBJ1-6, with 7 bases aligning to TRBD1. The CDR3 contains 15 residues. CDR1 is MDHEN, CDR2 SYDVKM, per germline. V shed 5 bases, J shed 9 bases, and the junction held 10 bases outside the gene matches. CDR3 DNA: TGTGCCAGCAGTACCCTGACAGGGATGACTTCACCCCTCCACTTT. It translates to CASSTLTGMTSPLHF.

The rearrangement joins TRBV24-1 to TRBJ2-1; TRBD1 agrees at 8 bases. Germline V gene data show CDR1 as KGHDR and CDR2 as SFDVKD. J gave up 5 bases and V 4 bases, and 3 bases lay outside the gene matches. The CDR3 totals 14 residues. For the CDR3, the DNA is TGTGCCACCAGTGACCTGGGACAGGACAATGAGCAGTTCTTC. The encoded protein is CATSDLGQDNEQFF.

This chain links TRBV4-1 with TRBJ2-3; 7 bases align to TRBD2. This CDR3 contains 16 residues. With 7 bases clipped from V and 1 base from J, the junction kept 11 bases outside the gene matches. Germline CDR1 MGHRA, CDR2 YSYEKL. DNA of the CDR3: TGCGCCAGCAAAGACTGGCGGGAGAGGGGCACAGATACGCAGTATTTT. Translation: CASKDWRERGTDTQYF.

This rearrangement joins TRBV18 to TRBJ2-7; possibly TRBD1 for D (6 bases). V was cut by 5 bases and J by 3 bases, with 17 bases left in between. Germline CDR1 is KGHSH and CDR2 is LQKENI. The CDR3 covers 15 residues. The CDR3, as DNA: TGTGCCAGCTCAAATGGCGCGGGCAGGGGCTACGAGCAGTACTTC. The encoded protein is CASSNGAGRGYEQYF.

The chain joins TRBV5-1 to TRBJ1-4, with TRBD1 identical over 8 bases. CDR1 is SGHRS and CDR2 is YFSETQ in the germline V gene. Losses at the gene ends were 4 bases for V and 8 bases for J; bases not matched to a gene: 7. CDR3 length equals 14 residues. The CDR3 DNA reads TGCGCCAGCAGCAGAGGACAGGGTGGGGAAAAACTGTTTTTT. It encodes CASSRGQGGEKLFF.

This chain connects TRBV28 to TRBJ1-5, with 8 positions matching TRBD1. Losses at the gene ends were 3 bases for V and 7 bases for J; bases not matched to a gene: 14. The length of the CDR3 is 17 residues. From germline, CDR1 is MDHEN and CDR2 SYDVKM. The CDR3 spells CASSFPSFRGRQQPQHF. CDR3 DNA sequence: TGTGCCAGCAGTTTCCCCTCGTTCAGGGGGCGCCAGCAGCCCCAGCATTTT.

In nucleotides, the CDR3 is TGCGCCAGCACCCCCAGAGGTCGACAGGACCCCTATGGCTACACCTTC. Encoded protein: CASTPRGRQDPYGYTF. This chain joins TRBV5-1 and TRBJ1-2; possible D gene TRBD1, 6 bases. The CDR3 has 16 amino acids. V was cut by 6 bases and J by 4 bases, with 22 bases left in between. CDR1 is SGHRS and CDR2 is YFSETQ in the germline V gene.